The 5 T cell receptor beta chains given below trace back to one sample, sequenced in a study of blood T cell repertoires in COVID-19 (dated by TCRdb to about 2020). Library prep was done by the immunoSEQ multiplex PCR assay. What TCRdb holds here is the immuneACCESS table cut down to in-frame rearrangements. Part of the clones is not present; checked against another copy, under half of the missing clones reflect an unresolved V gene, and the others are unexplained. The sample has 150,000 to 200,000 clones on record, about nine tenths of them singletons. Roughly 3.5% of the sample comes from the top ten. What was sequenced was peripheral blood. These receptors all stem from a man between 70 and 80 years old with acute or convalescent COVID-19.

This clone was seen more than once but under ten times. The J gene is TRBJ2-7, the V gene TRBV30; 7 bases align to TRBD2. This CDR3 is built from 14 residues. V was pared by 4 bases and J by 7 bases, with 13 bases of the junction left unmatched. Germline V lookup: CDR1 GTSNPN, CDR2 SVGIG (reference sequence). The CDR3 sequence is CAWTDSGASREQYF. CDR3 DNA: TGTGCCTGGACAGACAGCGGGGCATCGAGGGAGCAGTACTTC.

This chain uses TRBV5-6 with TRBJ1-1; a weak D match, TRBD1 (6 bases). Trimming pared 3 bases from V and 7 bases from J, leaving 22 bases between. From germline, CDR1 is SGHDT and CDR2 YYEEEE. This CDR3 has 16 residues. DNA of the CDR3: TGTGCCAGCAGCTATGCATCAGGTCGCGGACAGCGTGAAGCTTTCTTT. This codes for CASSYASGRGQREAFF.

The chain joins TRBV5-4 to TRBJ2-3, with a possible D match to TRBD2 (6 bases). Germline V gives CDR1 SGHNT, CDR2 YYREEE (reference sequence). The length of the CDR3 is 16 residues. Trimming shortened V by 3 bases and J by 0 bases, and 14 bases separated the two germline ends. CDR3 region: CASSSKASASTDTQYF. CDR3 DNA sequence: TGTGCCAGCAGCTCCAAGGCTAGCGCCAGCACAGATACGCAGTATTTT. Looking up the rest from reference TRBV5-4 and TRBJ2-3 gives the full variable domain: ETGVTQSPTHLIKTRGQQVTLRCSSQSGHNTVSWYQQALGQGPQFIFQYYREEENGRGNFPPRFSGLQFPNYSSELNVNALELDDSALYLCASSSKASASTDTQYFGPGTRLTVL.

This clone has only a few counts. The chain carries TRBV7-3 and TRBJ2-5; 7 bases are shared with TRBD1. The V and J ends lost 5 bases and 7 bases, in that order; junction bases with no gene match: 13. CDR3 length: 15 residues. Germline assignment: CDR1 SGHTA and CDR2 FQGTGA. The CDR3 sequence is CASSPTRQGLATQYF. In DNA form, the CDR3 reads TGTGCCAGCAGCCCGACTCGACAGGGATTGGCGACCCAGTACTTC.

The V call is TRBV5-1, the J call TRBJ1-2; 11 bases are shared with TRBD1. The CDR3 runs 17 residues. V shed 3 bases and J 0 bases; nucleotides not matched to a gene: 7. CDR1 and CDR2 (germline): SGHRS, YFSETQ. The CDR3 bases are TGCGCCAGCAGCTACCCCGCGGACAGGGGGCCTAACTATGGCTACACCTTC. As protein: CASSYPADRGPNYGYTF. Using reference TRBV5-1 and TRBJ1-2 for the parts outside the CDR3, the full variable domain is KAGVTQTPRYLIKTRGQQVTLSCSPISGHRSVSWYQQTPGQGLQFLFEYFSETQRNKGNFPGRFSGRQFSNSRSEMNVSTLELGDSALYLCASSYPADRGPNYGYTFGSGTRLTVV.